The text below deals with one T cell receptor beta chain. Its antigen is currently unknown. The data were taken from a study of CD8+ T cells in alopecia areata. Study-wide points: Relative to normal scalp, lesional scalp, especially alopecia totalis/universalis, showed higher clonality. The study also sequences resident alphabeta T cells of normal skin in scalp samples.

Isolated RNA was reverse transcribed into cDNA used as the sequencing template. Assay used: immunoSEQ multiplex PCR; TCRdb lists only in-frame clones, some missing. The sample gives approximately 98,000 clones, 55% to 75% of which show up once; less than 25% is in the top ten. This CDR3 comprises 14 residues. Germline V gene lookup returns CDR1 SGHDT and CDR2 YYEEEE. The V and J ends lost 0 bases and 5 bases respectively, with 12 bases between them. This TCR derives from a human donor in good health. The genes are TRBV5-6 and TRBJ2-7, with no clear D. Source material: CD8+ T cells sorted from blood. The CDR3 protein is CASSLAPGPNEQYF. In DNA form, the CDR3 reads TGTGCCAGCAGCTTGGCCCCTGGGCCCAACGAGCAGTACTTC.